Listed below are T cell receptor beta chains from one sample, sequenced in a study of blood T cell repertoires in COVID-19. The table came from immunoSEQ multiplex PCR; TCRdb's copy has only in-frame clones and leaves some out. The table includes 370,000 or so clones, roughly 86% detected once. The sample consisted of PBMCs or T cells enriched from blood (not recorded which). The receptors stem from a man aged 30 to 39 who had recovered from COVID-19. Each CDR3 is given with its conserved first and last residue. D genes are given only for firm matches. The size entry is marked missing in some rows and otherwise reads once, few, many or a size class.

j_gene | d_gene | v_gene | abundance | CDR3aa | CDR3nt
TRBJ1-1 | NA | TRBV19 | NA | CASSIRENTEAFF | TGTGCCAGTAGTATACGGGAGAACACTGAAGCTTTCTTT
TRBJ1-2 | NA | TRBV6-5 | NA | CASSYSLGAYTF | TGTGCCAGCAGTTACTCTCTAGGGGCCTACACCTTC
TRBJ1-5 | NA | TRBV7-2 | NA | CASSLWVGANQPQHF | TGTGCCAGCAGCTTATGGGTAGGGGCTAATCAGCCCCAGCATTTT
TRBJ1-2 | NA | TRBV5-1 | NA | CASSLDTARAGYTF | TGCGCCAGCAGCTTGGACACAGCCAGGGCCGGCTACACCTTC
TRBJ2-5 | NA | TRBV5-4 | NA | CASSLQGSWETQYF | TGTGCCAGCAGCTTACAGGGCTCTTGGGAGACCCAGTACTTC
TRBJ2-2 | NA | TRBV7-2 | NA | CASSPWRDTGELFF | TGTGCCAGCAGCCCCTGGCGGGACACCGGGGAGCTGTTTTTT
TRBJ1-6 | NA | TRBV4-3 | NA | CASSQDSLSASSPLHF | TGCGCCAGCAGCCAAGATTCACTTAGTGCTTCTTCACCCCTCCACTTT
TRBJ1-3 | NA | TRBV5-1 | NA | CASSSSGRSSGNTIYF | TGCGCCAGCAGCTCCAGCGGCAGGAGCTCTGGAAACACCATATATTTT
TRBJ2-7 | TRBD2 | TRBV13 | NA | CASSLGAGDYEQYF | TGTGCCAGCAGCTTGGGAGCGGGGGACTACGAGCAGTACTTC
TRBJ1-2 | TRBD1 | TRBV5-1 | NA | CASSSGGNYGYTF | TGCGCCAGCAGCTCAGGGGGCAACTATGGCTACACCTTC
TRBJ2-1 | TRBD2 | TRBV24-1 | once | CATSAETSGENEQFF | TGTGCCACCAGTGCCGAGACTAGCGGGGAGAATGAGCAGTTCTTC
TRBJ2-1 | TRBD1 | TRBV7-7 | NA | CASSLGQGAYNEQFF | TGTGCTAGCAGTCTAGGACAGGGGGCCTACAATGAGCAGTTCTTC
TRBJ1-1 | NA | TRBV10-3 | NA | CAISEAGGEAFF | TGTGCCATCAGTGAGGCGGGGGGCGAAGCTTTCTTT
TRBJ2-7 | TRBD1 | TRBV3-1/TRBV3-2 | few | CASSHRGQAKPYEQYF | TGTGCCAGCAGCCACCGGGGACAGGCTAAACCCTACGAGCAGTACTTC
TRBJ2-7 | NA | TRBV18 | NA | CASSELDNYEQYF | TGTGCCAGCTCAGAATTGGACAATTACGAGCAGTACTTC
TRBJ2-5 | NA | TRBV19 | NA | CASADTRMETQYF | TGTGCCAGTGCGGACACCCGCATGGAGACCCAGTACTTC
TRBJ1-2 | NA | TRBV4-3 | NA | CASSNRDHGYTF | TGCGCCAGCAGCAACAGGGATCATGGCTACACCTTC
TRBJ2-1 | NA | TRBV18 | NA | CASSSVPTTQGSNEQFF | TGTGCCAGCTCATCAGTACCAACGACCCAGGGGTCCAATGAGCAGTTCTTC
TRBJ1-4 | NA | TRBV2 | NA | CASRVSDRNNEKLFF | TGTGCCAGCAGAGTATCCGACAGGAATAATGAAAAACTGTTTTTT
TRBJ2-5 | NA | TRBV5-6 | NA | CASRFNAWETQYF | TGTGCCAGCAGGTTTAATGCGTGGGAGACCCAGTACTTC
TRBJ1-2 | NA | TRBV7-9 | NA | CASSLGIATNYGYTF | TGTGCCAGCAGCTTAGGTATAGCTACTAACTATGGCTACACCTTC
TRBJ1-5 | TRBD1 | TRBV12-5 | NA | CASDGTGGGPQHF | TGTGCTAGTGACGGGACAGGGGGGGGACCCCAGCATTTT
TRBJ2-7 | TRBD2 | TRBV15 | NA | CATSRSGEGNIHEQYF | TGTGCCACCAGCAGAAGCGGGGAGGGGAACATCCACGAGCAGTACTTC
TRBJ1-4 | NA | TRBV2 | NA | CASSQGGDQEKLFF | TGTGCCAGCAGTCAAGGGGGGGATCAGGAAAAACTGTTTTTT
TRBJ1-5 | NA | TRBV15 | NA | CATSRDRTLNQPQHF | TGTGCCACCAGCAGAGACCGGACACTTAATCAGCCCCAGCATTTT
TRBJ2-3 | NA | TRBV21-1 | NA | CASSKGFGTSGSADTQYF | TGTGCCAGCAGCAAAGGTTTCGGGACTAGCGGTTCCGCAGATACGCAGTATTTT
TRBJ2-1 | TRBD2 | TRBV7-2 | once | CASRRFSDGGGVGEQFF | TGTGCCAGCAGACGGTTCTCGGACGGCGGGGGGGTGGGTGAGCAGTTCTTC
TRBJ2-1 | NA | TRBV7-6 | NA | CASSLYTGRSEQFF | TGTGCCAGCAGCTTATACACAGGGAGAAGTGAGCAGTTCTTC
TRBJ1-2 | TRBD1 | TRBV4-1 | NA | CASSHEDRATANYGYTF | TGCGCCAGCAGCCACGAAGACAGGGCAACAGCTAACTATGGCTACACCTTC
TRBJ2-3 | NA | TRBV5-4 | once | CASRPESLSTDTQYF | TGTGCCAGCCGCCCGGAGAGTTTAAGTACAGATACGCAGTATTTT
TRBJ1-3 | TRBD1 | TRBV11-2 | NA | CASSSRDRAPGNTIYF | TGTGCCAGCAGCTCCCGGGACAGGGCACCTGGAAACACCATATATTTT
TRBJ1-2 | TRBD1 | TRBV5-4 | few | CASSLGGTVGNYGYTF | TGTGCCAGCAGCTTGGGTGGGACAGTGGGAAACTATGGCTACACCTTC
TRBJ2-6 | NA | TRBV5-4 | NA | CASSLGLSGANVLTF | TGTGCCAGCAGCTTGGGGCTCTCTGGGGCCAACGTCCTGACTTTC
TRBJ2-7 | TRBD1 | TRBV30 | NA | CAWSKDRFYEQYF | TGTGCCTGGAGCAAGGACAGGTTCTACGAGCAGTACTTC
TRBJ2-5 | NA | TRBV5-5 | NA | CASSLGSLGQETQYF | TGTGCCAGCAGCTTGGGGTCACTCGGGCAAGAGACCCAGTACTTC
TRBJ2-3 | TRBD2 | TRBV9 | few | CASSAPLAGGSTDTQYF | TGTGCCAGCAGCGCCCCCTTAGCGGGGGGGAGCACAGATACGCAGTATTTT
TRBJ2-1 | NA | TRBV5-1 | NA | CASSWGNSGNEQFF | TGCGCCAGCAGCTGGGGGAATAGCGGCAATGAGCAGTTCTTC
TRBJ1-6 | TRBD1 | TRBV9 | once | CASSVFPGQGNSPLHF | TGTGCCAGCAGCGTGTTCCCGGGACAGGGTAATTCACCCCTCCACTTT
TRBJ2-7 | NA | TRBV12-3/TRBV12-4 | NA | CASKGSSYEQYF | TGTGCCAGCAAAGGGAGCTCCTACGAGCAGTACTTC
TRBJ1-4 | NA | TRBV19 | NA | CASSIRGTSVEEKLFF | TGTGCCAGTAGTATAAGAGGGACATCCGTAGAAGAAAAACTGTTTTTT
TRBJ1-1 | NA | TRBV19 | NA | CASGPTDIVLTEAFF | TGTGCCAGTGGGCCGACGGACATCGTGTTGACTGAAGCTTTCTTT
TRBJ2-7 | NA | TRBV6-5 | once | CASSYSTVGGPKQYF | TGTGCCAGCAGTTACTCGACGGTAGGAGGGCCCAAGCAGTACTTC
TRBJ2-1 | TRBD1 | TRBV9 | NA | CASSEGQRYDDEQFF | TGTGCCAGCAGCGAGGGACAGCGTTATGACGATGAGCAGTTCTTC
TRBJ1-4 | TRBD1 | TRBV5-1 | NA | CASSPDRVEEKLFF | TGCGCCAGCAGCCCGGACAGGGTTGAGGAAAAACTGTTTTTT
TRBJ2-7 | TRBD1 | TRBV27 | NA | CASSSRDRGLYEQYF | TGTGCCAGCAGCTCCCGGGACAGGGGACTCTACGAGCAGTACTTC
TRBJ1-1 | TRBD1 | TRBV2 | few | CASIRDSQNTEAFF | TGTGCCAGCATTCGGGACAGTCAGAACACTGAAGCTTTCTTT
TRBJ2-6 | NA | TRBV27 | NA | CASSLWVRGGANVLTF | TGTGCCAGCAGTTTATGGGTCAGGGGCGGGGCCAACGTCCTGACTTTC
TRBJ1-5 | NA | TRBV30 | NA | CAWSAHSGEPQHF | TGTGCCTGGAGCGCCCACTCCGGAGAGCCCCAGCATTTT
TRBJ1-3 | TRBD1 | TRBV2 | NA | CASSATGTGLSGNTIYF | TGTGCCAGCAGTGCTACCGGGACAGGGCTCTCTGGAAACACCATATATTTT
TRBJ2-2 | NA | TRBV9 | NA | CASSVGDYARELFF | TGTGCCAGCAGCGTAGGTGACTATGCAAGGGAGCTGTTTTTT
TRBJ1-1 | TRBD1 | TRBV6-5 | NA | CASRLITTGVTEAFF | TGTGCCAGCAGACTCATAACCACAGGGGTGACTGAAGCTTTCTTT
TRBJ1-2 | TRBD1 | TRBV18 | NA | CASSPPWTGGKGYGYTF | TGTGCCAGCTCACCACCGTGGACAGGGGGCAAGGGCTATGGCTACACCTTC
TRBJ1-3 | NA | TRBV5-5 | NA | CASSLVGASGNTIYF | TGTGCCAGCAGCTTGGTGGGGGCCTCTGGAAACACCATATATTTT
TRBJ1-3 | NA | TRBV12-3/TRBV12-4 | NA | CASSSYLQGTIYF | TGTGCCAGCAGTTCTTATCTACAGGGTACCATATATTTT